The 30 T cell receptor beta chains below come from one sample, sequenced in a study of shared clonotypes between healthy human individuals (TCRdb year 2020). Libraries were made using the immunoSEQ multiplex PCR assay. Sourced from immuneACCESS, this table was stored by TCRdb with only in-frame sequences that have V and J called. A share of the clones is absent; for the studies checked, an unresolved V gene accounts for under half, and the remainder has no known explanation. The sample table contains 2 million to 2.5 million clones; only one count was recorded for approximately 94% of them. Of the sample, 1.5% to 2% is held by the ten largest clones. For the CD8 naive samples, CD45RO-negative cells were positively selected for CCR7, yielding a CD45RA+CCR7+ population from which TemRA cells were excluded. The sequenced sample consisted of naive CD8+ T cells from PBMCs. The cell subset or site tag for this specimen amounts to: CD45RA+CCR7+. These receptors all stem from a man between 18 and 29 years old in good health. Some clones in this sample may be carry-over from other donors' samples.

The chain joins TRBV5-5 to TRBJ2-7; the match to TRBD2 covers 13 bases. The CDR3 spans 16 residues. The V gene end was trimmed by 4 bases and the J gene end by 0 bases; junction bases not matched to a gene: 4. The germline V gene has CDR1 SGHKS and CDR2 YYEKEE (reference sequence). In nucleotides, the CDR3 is TGTGCCAGCAGCCAAGGACTAGCGGGGGACTCCTACGAGCAGTACTTC. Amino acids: CASSQGLAGDSYEQYF.

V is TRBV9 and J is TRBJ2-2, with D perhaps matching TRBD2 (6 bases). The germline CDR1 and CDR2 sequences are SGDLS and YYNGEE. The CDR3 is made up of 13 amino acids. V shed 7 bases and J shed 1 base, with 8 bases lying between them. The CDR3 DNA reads TGTGCCAGCGGGCGGGAGAACACCGGGGAGCTGTTTTTT. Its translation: CASGRENTGELFF.

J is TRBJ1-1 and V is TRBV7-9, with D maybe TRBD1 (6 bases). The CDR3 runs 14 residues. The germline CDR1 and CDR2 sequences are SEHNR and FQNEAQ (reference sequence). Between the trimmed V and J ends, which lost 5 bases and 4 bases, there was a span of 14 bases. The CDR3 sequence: CASSPIWTVTEAFF. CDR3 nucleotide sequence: TGTGCCAGCAGCCCAATTTGGACAGTCACTGAAGCTTTCTTT.

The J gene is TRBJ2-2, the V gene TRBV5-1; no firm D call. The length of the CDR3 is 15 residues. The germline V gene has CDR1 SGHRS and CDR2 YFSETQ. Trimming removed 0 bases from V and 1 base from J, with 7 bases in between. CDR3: CASSLVMGNTGELFF. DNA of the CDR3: TGCGCCAGCAGCTTGGTAATGGGGAACACCGGGGAGCTGTTTTTT.

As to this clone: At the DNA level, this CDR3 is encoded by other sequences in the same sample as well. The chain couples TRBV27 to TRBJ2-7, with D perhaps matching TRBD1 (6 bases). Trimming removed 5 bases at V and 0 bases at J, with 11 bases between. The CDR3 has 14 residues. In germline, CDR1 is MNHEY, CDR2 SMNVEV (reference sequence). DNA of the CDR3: TGTGCCAGCAGTATCAGGGGTAGCTCCTACGAGCAGTACTTC. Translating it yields CASSIRGSSYEQYF.

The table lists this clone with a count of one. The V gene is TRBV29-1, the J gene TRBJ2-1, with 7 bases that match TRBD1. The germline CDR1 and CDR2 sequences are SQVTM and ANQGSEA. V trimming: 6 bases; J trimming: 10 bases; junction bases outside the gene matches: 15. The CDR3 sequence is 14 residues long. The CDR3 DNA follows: TGCAGCGTAGGGGGCATGGAAAGTGTGGGGGAGCAGTTCTTC. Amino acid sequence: CSVGGMESVGEQFF.

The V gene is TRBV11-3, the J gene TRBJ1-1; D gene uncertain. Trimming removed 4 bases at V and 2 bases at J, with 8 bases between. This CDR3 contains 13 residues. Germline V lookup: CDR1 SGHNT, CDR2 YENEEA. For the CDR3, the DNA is TGTGCCAGCAGCTACACTTTAAACACTGAAGCTTTCTTT. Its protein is CASSYTLNTEAFF.

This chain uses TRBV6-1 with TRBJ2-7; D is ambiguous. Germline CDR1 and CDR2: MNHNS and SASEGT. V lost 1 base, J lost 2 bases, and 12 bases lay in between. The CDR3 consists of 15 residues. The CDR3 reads CASSEVWSIPYEQYF. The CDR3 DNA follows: TGTGCCAGCAGTGAAGTTTGGTCCATCCCCTACGAGCAGTACTTC.

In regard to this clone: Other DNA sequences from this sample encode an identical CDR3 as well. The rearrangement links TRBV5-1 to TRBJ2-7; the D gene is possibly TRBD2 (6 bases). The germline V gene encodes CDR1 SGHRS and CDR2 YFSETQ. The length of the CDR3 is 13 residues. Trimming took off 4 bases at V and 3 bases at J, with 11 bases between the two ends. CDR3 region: CASSAGLFYEQYF. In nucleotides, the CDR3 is TGCGCCAGCAGCGCGGGACTTTTCTACGAGCAGTACTTC.

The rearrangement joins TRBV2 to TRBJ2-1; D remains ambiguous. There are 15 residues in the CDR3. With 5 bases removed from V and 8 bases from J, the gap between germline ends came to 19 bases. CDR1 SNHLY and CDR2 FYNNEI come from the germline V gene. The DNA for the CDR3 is TGTGCCAGCAGTACAAGAAACCCGCGCCAGTATGAGCAGTTCTTC. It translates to CASSTRNPRQYEQFF.

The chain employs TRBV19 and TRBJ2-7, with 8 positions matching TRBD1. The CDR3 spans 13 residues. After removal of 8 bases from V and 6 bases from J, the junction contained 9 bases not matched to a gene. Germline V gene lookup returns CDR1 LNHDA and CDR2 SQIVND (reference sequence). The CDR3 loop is CASANRGIIEQYF. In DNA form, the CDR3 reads TGTGCCAGTGCCAACAGGGGGATAATCGAGCAGTACTTC.

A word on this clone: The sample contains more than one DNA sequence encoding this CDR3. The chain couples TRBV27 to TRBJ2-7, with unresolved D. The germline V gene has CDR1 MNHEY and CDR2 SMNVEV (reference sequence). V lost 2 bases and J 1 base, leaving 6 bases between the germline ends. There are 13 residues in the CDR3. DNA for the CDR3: TGTGCCAGCAGTTTAGGGCGATCCTACGAGCAGTACTTC. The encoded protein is CASSLGRSYEQYF.

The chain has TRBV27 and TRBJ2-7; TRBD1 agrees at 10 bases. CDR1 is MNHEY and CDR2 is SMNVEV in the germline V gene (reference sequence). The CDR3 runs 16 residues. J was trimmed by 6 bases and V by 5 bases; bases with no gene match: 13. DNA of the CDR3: TGTGCCAGCAGTATCTATCGGGACAGGGGTATAGGCGAGCAGTACTTC. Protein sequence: CASSIYRDRGIGEQYF.

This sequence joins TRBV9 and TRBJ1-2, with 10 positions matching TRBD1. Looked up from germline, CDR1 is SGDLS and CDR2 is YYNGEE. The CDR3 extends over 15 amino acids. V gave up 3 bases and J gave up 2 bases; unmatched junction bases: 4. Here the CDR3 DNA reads TGTGCCAGCAGCGCGTCGGGACAGGGGAACTATGGCTACACCTTC. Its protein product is CASSASGQGNYGYTF.

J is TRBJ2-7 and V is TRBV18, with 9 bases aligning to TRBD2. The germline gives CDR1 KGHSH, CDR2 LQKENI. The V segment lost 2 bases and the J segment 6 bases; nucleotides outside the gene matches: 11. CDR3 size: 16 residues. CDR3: CASSPDGGGRAREQYF. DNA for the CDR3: TGTGCCAGCTCACCAGATGGAGGCGGGAGGGCCCGCGAGCAGTACTTC.

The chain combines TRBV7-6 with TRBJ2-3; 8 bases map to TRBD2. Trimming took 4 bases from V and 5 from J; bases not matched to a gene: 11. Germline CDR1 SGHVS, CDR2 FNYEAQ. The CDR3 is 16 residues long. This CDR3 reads CASSWTTSGGGDTQYF. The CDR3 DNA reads TGTGCCAGCAGCTGGACCACTAGCGGTGGTGGAGATACGCAGTATTTT.

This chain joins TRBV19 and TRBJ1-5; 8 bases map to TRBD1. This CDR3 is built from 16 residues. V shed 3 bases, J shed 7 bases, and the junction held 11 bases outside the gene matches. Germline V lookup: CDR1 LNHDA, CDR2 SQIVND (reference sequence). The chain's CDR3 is CASSILGQGALQPQHF. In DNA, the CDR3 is TGTGCCAGTAGTATTTTAGGACAGGGAGCCTTACAGCCCCAGCATTTT. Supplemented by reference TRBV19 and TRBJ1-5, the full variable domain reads DGGITQSPKYLFRKEGQNVTLSCEQNLNHDAMYWYRQDPGQGLRLIYYSQIVNDFQKGDIAEGYSVSREKKESFPLTVTSAQKNPTAFYLCASSILGQGALQPQHFGDGTRLSIL.

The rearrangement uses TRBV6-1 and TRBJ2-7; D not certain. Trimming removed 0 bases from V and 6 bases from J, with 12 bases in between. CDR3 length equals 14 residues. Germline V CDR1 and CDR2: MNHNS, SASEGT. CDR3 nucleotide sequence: TGTGCCAGCAGTGAAGCTATGAGGATGGGCGAGCAGTACTTC. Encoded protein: CASSEAMRMGEQYF.

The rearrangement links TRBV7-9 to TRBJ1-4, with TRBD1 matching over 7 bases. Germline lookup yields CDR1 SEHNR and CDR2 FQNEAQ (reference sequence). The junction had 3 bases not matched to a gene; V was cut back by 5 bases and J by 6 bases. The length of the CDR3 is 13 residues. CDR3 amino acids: CASSPDRDEKLFF. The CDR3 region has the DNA TGTGCCAGCAGCCCCGACAGGGATGAAAAACTGTTTTTT.

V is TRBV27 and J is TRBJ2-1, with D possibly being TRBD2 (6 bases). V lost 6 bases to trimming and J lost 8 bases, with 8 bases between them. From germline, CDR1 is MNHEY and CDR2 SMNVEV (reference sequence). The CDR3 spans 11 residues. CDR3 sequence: CASSGGHEQFF. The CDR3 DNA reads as TGTGCCAGCAGCGGGGGACATGAGCAGTTCTTC.

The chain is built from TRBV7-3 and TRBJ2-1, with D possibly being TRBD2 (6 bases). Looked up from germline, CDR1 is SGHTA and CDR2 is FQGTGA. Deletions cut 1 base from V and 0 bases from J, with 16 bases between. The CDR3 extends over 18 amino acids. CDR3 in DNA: TGTGCCAGCAGCTTAAGGGGCAGCGGGTACAGCTCCTACAATGAGCAGTTCTTC. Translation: CASSLRGSGYSSYNEQFF.

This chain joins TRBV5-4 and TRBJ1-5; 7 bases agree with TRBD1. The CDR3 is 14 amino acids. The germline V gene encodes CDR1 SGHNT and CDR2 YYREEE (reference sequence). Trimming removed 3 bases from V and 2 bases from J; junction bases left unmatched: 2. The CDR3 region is CASSYTGGNQPQHF. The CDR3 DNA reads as TGTGCCAGCAGCTACACAGGGGGCAATCAGCCCCAGCATTTT.

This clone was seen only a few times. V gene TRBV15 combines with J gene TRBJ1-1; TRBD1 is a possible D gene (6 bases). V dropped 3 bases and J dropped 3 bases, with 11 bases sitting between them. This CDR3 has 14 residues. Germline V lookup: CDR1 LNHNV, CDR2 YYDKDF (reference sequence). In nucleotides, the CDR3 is TGTGCCACCAGCAGGACACGGACAGACACTGAAGCTTTCTTT. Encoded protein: CATSRTRTDTEAFF.

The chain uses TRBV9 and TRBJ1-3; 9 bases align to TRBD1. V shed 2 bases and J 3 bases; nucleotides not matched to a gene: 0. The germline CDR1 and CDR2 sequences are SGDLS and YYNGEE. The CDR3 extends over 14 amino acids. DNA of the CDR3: TGTGCCAGCAGCGTGGACAGGGGTGGAAACACCATATATTTT. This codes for CASSVDRGGNTIYF. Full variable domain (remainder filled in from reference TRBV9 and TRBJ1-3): DSGVTQTPKHLITATGQRVTLRCSPRSGDLSVYWYQQSLDQGLQFLIQYYNGEERAKGNILERFSAQQFPDLHSELNLSSLELGDSALYFCASSVDRGGNTIYFGEGSWLTVV.

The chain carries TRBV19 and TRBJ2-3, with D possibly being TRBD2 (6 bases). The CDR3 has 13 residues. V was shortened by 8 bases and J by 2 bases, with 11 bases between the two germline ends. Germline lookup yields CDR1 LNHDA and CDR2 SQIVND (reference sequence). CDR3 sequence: CASGDLITDTQYF. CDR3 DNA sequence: TGTGCCAGTGGGGACTTAATCACAGATACGCAGTATTTT.

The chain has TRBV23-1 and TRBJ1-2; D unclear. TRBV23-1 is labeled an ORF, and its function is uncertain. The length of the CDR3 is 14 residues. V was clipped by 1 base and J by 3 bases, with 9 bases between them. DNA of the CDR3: TGCGCCAGCAGTCAATGGGCCCCCTACTATGGCTACACCTTC. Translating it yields CASSQWAPYYGYTF.

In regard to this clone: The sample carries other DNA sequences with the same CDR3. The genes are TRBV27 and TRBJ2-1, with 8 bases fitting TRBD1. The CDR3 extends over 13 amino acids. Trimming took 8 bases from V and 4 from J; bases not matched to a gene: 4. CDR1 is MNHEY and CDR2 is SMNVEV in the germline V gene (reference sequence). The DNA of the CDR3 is TGTGCCAGCGGTGACAGGGGATACAATGAGCAGTTCTTC. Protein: CASGDRGYNEQFF.

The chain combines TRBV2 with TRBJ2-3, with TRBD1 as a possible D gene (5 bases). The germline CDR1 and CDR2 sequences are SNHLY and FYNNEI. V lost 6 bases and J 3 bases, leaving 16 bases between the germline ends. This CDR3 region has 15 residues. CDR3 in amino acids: CASRKQGLGTDTQYF. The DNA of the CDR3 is TGTGCCAGCAGAAAGCAGGGTCTGGGGACAGATACGCAGTATTTT.

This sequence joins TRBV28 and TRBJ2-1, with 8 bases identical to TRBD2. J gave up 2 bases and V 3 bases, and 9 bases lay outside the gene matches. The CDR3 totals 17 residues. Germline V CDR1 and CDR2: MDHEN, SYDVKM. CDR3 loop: CASSFPSGSTTYNEQFF. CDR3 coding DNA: TGTGCCAGCAGTTTCCCTAGCGGGTCTACCACCTACAATGAGCAGTTCTTC.

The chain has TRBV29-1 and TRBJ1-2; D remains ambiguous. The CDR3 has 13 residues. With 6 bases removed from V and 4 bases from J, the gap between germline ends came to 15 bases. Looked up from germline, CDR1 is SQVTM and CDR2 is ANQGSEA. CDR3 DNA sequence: TGCAGCGTCCGCTCTCCGGAGGGCTATGGCTACACCTTC. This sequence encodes CSVRSPEGYGYTF.